The 18 T cell receptor beta chains below all came from one sample that was sequenced in a study of cytomegalovirus exposure and HLA in healthy donors. This PCR relied on a set of 60 Vbeta primers and 13 Jbeta primers. The assay was immunoSEQ multiplex PCR, and TCRdb's table has in-frame clones only and misses some. Among 120,000 or so clones, under 85% were seen once, and the ten largest hold roughly 3.7%. Specimen: PBMCs. Receptors originate from a human donor in good health.

The V and J genes are TRBV19 and TRBJ2-1; 11 nucleotides align to TRBD2. The CDR3 length is 17 residues. From germline, CDR1 is LNHDA and CDR2 SQIVND (reference sequence). Losses at the gene ends were 11 bases for V and 3 bases for J; bases not matched to a gene: 15. Here the CDR3 DNA reads TGTGCCTGCTCCGGGACTAGCGGCTTGGGGTTCTACAATGAGCAGTTCTTC. This gives the protein CACSGTSGLGFYNEQFF.

V gene TRBV6-1 combines with J gene TRBJ1-5, with TRBD1 matching 7 bases. Germline V gene lookup returns CDR1 MNHNS and CDR2 SASEGT. V shed 5 bases, J shed 1 base, and the junction held 5 bases outside the gene matches. The CDR3 runs 15 residues. The chain's CDR3 is CASSIGRGSNQPQHF. The CDR3 DNA sequence: TGTGCCAGCAGTATAGGCAGGGGGAGCAATCAGCCCCAGCATTTT.

The chain joins TRBV28 to TRBJ1-2; 7 nucleotides line up with TRBD1. Germline V lookup: CDR1 MDHEN, CDR2 SYDVKM. CDR3 size: 13 residues. V was clipped by 6 bases and J by 1 base; unmatched bases: 2. The CDR3 nucleotides are TGTGCCAGCAGACGACAGGGTAACTATGGCTACACCTTC. It translates to CASRRQGNYGYTF.

The chain uses TRBV28 and TRBJ2-3; TRBD2 matches at 8 bases. Germline loops: CDR1 MDHEN, CDR2 SYDVKM. The CDR3 spans 16 residues. The V and J ends lost 3 bases and 0 bases, in that order; junction bases with no gene match: 5. The CDR3 bases are TGTGCCAGCAGTTTGACGGCTAGCGGGAGCACAGATACGCAGTATTTT. Encoded protein: CASSLTASGSTDTQYF. The full variable domain, with the rest looked up from reference TRBV28 and TRBJ2-3, is DVKVTQSSRYLVKRTGEKVFLECVQDMDHENMFWYRQDPGLGLRLIYFSYDVKMKEKGDIPEGYSVSREKKERFSLILESASTNQTSMYLCASSLTASGSTDTQYFGPGTRLTVL.

This rearrangement joins TRBV19 to TRBJ1-5; 7 bases align to TRBD1. Losses at the gene ends were 9 bases for V and 0 bases for J; bases not matched to a gene: 5. The length of the CDR3 is 14 residues. From germline, CDR1 is LNHDA and CDR2 SQIVND (reference sequence). The CDR3 loop is CASGTAYSNQPQHF. CDR3 nucleotide sequence: TGTGCCAGCGGGACAGCGTATAGCAATCAGCCCCAGCATTTT.

This clone is a singleton in its sample. This chain's CDR3 is CASSRQGFLSYEQYF. The CDR3 DNA reads TGTGCCAGCAGCCGGCAGGGGTTTTTGTCCTACGAGCAGTACTTC. The chain recombines TRBV6-1 with TRBJ2-7, with a tentative D call TRBD1 (6 bases). The CDR3 is 15 amino acids. Trimming took 6 bases from V and 1 from J, leaving 16 bases between them. Germline V gene sequence: CDR1 MNHNS, CDR2 SASEGT.

V and J are TRBV27 and TRBJ1-4; 8 bases fit TRBD1. This CDR3 is 15 amino acids long. The V and J ends lost 11 bases and 6 bases, in that order; junction bases with no gene match: 14. The germline V gene encodes CDR1 MNHEY and CDR2 SMNVEV (reference sequence). CDR3 sequence reads: CARKLRQGTYEKLFF. The CDR3 bases are TGTGCCCGCAAACTCCGACAGGGGACCTATGAAAAACTGTTTTTT.

This chain connects TRBV7-2 to TRBJ1-1; possibly TRBD1 for D (6 bases). The V gene lost 5 bases and the J gene lost 3 bases, with 16 bases spanning the gap. The V gene's germline CDR1 is SGHTA and CDR2 FQGNSA. The length of the CDR3 is 15 residues. In nucleotides, the CDR3 is TGTGCCAGCAGCCCTCCGGGACACGGGGACACTGAAGCTTTCTTT. Its translation: CASSPPGHGDTEAFF.

This rearrangement joins TRBV6-5 to TRBJ2-5; 8 bases match TRBD2. Germline V CDR1 and CDR2: MNHEY, SVGAGI. The CDR3 runs 15 residues. V dropped 5 bases and J dropped 3; count of bases not matched to a gene: 8. The CDR3 here is CASSRLSGAKETQYF. The CDR3 DNA is TGTGCCAGCAGTCGCCTTAGCGGGGCCAAAGAGACCCAGTACTTC.

Comment on this clone: This sample also contains other DNA sequences that code for the same CDR3. The J gene is TRBJ2-7, the V gene TRBV2; 14 bases are shared with TRBD2. The CDR3 is 15 amino acids. J lost 2 bases, V lost 6 bases, and 3 bases had no gene match. Germline CDR1 reads SNHLY; CDR2 reads FYNNEI. Here the CDR3 reads CASREGLAGAYEQYF. In DNA form, the CDR3 reads TGTGCCAGCAGGGAGGGACTAGCGGGAGCCTACGAGCAGTACTTC.

This clone was counted only a few times. This sequence joins TRBV19 and TRBJ2-1; TRBD1 agrees at 7 bases. With 0 bases clipped from V and 8 bases from J, the junction kept 7 bases outside the gene matches. The CDR3 spans 15 residues. Germline V CDR1 and CDR2: LNHDA, SQIVND (reference sequence). The DNA of the CDR3 is TGTGCCAGTAGTATAGATCCGAGGGGGCTTGATGAGCAGTTCTTC. Translating it yields CASSIDPRGLDEQFF.

This clone was detected a few times. This sequence joins TRBV6-1 and TRBJ2-3, with 7 bases aligning to TRBD1. The CDR3 contains 15 residues. J gave up 1 base and V 2 bases, and 3 bases lay outside the gene matches. CDR1 MNHNS and CDR2 SASEGT come from the germline V gene. DNA of the CDR3: TGTGCCAGCAGTGAATGGACAGGCGGCACAGATACGCAGTATTTT. This gives the protein CASSEWTGGTDTQYF.

This clone was found a few times. The J gene is TRBJ1-4, the V gene TRBV28; D is perhaps TRBD1 (5 bases). The CDR3 spans 18 residues. The V gene lost 5 bases and the J gene lost 0 bases, with 19 bases spanning the gap. Germline loops: CDR1 MDHEN, CDR2 SYDVKM. The CDR3 here is CASSAGPPNLATNEKLFF. CDR3 nucleotide sequence: TGTGCCAGCAGTGCGGGACCACCAAACTTAGCAACTAATGAAAAACTGTTTTTT.

The V and J genes are TRBV2 and TRBJ2-5; no reliable D call. The J call may not be correct, given that the DNA end is closer to TRBJ2-7. There are 13 residues in the CDR3. Germline V gene lookup returns CDR1 SNHLY and CDR2 FYNNEI. CDR3 residues: CASSDHFSYEQYF. CDR3 coding DNA: TGTGCCAGCAGTGACCACTTCTCCTACGAGCAGTACTTC.

This chain uses TRBV30 with TRBJ1-6; D perhaps matches TRBD1 (6 bases). CDR3 length: 13 amino acids. Germline V gene data show CDR1 as GTSNPN and CDR2 as SVGIG (reference sequence). Trimming removed 5 bases at V and 4 bases at J, with 9 bases between. The CDR3 DNA sequence: TGTGCCTGGGTTGGACAGTATAATTCACCCCTCCACTTT. It is translated as CAWVGQYNSPLHF.

This clone has a single count. The gene calls are TRBV19 and TRBJ1-2; TRBD1 matches at 7 bases. V gave up 5 bases and J gave up 8 bases; unmatched junction bases: 8. This CDR3 is built from 13 residues. Germline CDR1 and CDR2: LNHDA and SQIVND (reference sequence). The DNA of the CDR3 is TGTGCCAGTAGTGCCCGACAGGGAGGCGGCTACACCTTC. Protein: CASSARQGGGYTF.

The V call is TRBV7-8, the J call TRBJ1-3; weak D call: TRBD1 (5 bases). Germline V CDR1 and CDR2: SGHVS, FQNEAQ. V shed 3 bases and J shed 2 bases, with 11 bases lying between them. This CDR3 spans 15 amino acids. Here the CDR3 reads CASSFDQGTGNTIYF. CDR3 in DNA: TGTGCCAGCAGCTTCGATCAGGGTACTGGAAACACCATATATTTT.

This clone was observed once. The rearrangement links TRBV5-8 to TRBJ2-6; a weak D match, TRBD2 (5 bases). The CDR3 loop spans 17 amino acids. Germline V gene lookup returns CDR1 SGHTS and CDR2 YDEGEE. Trimming cost V 7 bases and J 4 bases, with 21 bases left between them. The CDR3 DNA is TGTGCCAGCGTACGAGGGTCCGGGCAGGCCGGGGCCAACGTCCTGACTTTC. Amino acid sequence: CASVRGSGQAGANVLTF.